Shown below are 15 T cell receptor beta chains from a single sample sequenced in a study of human T cells and chemical hapten exposure (dated by TCRdb to about 2021). The library was made by RACE. The run used a NextSeq 500. TCRdb reworked the public reads: Q25 trimming with fastp, MiXCR clone assembly, productive beta chains retained. Every entry covers one CDR3 protein and lists the most common genes and DNA from its rows. The table for this sample lists 75,000 to 90,000 distinct CDR3 sequences; approximately 11% of them were counted only once. The ten biggest clones cover around 3.7% of the sample. The intended sense of this specimen's time point label: patch test 3, about 24 weeks after DPC sensitization. The sample's treatment or condition label is to be understood as: therapeutic diphenylcyclopropenone sensitization with weekly scalp DPC. Specimen: whole blood, collected in connection with sensitization to the hapten diphenylcyclopropenone (DPC). All receptors come from a woman aged 45-65 years with alopecia areata. Some clones in this sample may be carry-over from other donors' samples.

Details on this clonotype: With a much larger clone just one base away, this may be a read error. The V gene is TRBV9, the J gene TRBJ1-1, with D maybe TRBD1 (5 bases). V was shortened by 1 base and J by 1 base, with 5 bases between the two germline ends. The CDR3 spans 13 residues. Germline CDR1 SGDLS, CDR2 YYNGEE. CDR3 amino acids: CASSVQGNTEAFF. In DNA, the CDR3 is TGTGCCAGCAGCGTACAGGGGAACACTGAAGCTTTCTTT.

This clonotype turned up a few times. This chain uses TRBV9 with TRBJ2-1; 7 nucleotides match TRBD2. Germline V CDR1 and CDR2: SGDLS, YYNGEE. The CDR3 spans 16 residues. The J segment lost 7 bases and the V segment lost 7 bases, leaving 17 bases of the junction unmatched. The CDR3 nucleotides are TGTGCCAGCGCCGAGGGAGCGGGAAGCCGACTGAATGAGCAGTTCTTC. Amino acid sequence: CASAEGAGSRLNEQFF.

This clonotype has a handful of counts. The V and J genes are TRBV6-5 and TRBJ1-5; the match to TRBD1 covers 9 bases. V was clipped by 6 bases and J by 3 bases; unmatched bases: 6. CDR1 and CDR2 (germline): MNHEY, SVGAGI. This CDR3 is 15 amino acids long. The CDR3 region is CASRRDRVSNQPQHF. Here the CDR3 DNA reads TGTGCCAGCAGGCGGGACAGGGTTTCCAATCAGCCCCAGCATTTT.

The chain joins TRBV7-3 to TRBJ2-3; D not resolved. Looked up from germline, CDR1 is SGHTA and CDR2 is FQGTGA. The germline V and J ends were trimmed by 0 bases and 3 bases, with 7 bases remaining between them. This CDR3 is 14 amino acids long. The CDR3 region has the DNA TGTGCCAGCAGCTTAACCTCGAGGACAGATACGCAGTATTTT. Amino acids: CASSLTSRTDTQYF.

This clonotype was found many times. The chain couples TRBV3-1 to TRBJ1-1, with TRBD1 identical over 7 bases. The germline V gene encodes CDR1 LGHDT and CDR2 YNNKEL (reference sequence). V trimming: 2 bases; J trimming: 1 base; junction bases outside the gene matches: 7. There are 16 residues in the CDR3. For the CDR3, the DNA is TGTGCCAGCAGCCAATCGGACAGGCGGGAGAACACTGAAGCTTTCTTT. Translated: CASSQSDRRENTEAFF.

Concerning this clonotype itself: A much larger clone lies a single base off, so this may be a read error. This chain links TRBV18 with TRBJ1-6, with D hard to call. The CDR3 is 19 residues long. Trimming took off 3 bases at V and 9 bases at J, with 27 bases between the two ends. Germline values: CDR1 KGHSH, CDR2 LQKENI. As DNA, the CDR3 is TGTGCCAGCTCACCCAACAGACCCCGGATCGCTCCGCGGGGTTCACCCCTCCACTTT. This translates into CASSPNRPRIAPRGSPLHF.

J is TRBJ2-7 and V is TRBV20-1; 10 positions match TRBD1. Germline CDR1 is DFQATT and CDR2 is SNEGSKA (reference sequence). V shed 7 bases, J shed 5 bases, and the junction held 11 bases outside the gene matches. The CDR3 contains 14 residues. CDR3 region: CSVHPGTGDHEQYF. The CDR3 region has the DNA TGCAGTGTCCACCCCGGGACAGGGGACCACGAGCAGTACTTC.

This clonotype was counted once. A junction boundary mismatches the germline segment, possibly from a read error. The chain has TRBV3-1 and TRBJ2-1; tentative D call: TRBD2 (6 bases). The CDR3 sequence is 15 residues long. In germline, CDR1 is LGHDT, CDR2 YNNKEL (reference sequence). CDR3 sequence reads: CTSSLLGLPYNEQFF. CDR3 coding DNA: TGTACCAGCAGCCTTTTAGGACTACCCTACAATGAGCAGTTCTTC.

The chain couples TRBV11-2 to TRBJ2-5, with 8 bases lining up with TRBD1. The V segment lost 7 bases and the J segment 1 base; nucleotides outside the gene matches: 11. Germline loops: CDR1 SGHAT, CDR2 FQNNGV. CDR3 length: 16 amino acids. CDR3 loop: CASIPTGQVIQETQYF. The CDR3, as DNA: TGTGCCAGCATCCCAACGGGACAGGTGATCCAAGAGACCCAGTACTTC.

This clonotype was seen a handful of times. The CDR3 reads CASSSRIPNEKLFF. DNA of the CDR3: TGTGCCAGCAGCTCGCGAATCCCAAATGAAAAACTGTTTTTT. The rearrangement joins TRBV5-5 to TRBJ1-4; D is undetermined. This CDR3 has 14 amino acids. Germline V gene lookup returns CDR1 SGHKS and CDR2 YYEKEE (reference sequence). Trimming stripped 3 bases from V and 5 bases from J, with 11 bases between.

This clonotype was detected many times. CDR3 nucleotide sequence: TGTGCCAGCAGCCGGCAACAGGCGGTCACTGAAGCTTTCTTT. Protein product: CASSRQQAVTEAFF. The chain uses TRBV14 and TRBJ1-1; D possibly corresponds to TRBD1 (5 bases). The CDR3 loop spans 14 amino acids. Germline V gene lookup returns CDR1 SGHDN and CDR2 FVKESK. The V gene lost 4 bases and the J gene lost 4 bases, with 13 bases spanning the gap.

This clonotype showed up many times. The chain carries TRBV29-1 and TRBJ2-1; 9 bases map to TRBD2. CDR1 is SQVTM and CDR2 is ANQGSEA in the germline V gene. Losses at the gene ends were 4 bases for V and 9 bases for J; bases not matched to a gene: 7. There are 13 residues in the CDR3. The CDR3 spells CSVGIAGVGEQFF. The DNA of the CDR3 is TGCAGCGTTGGTATAGCGGGAGTGGGTGAGCAGTTCTTC.

There are many counts of this clonotype. V gene TRBV21-1 combines with J gene TRBJ2-1; the table names TRBD1, a call not compared with the DNA. TRBV21-1 is labeled a pseudogene. This CDR3 spans 19 amino acids. CDR3 nucleotides: TGTGCCAGCAGCAAAGGACGCCGGCCGGGGAAGACCTGGGACAATGAGCAGTTCTTC. It yields the protein CASSKGRRPGKTWDNEQFF.

This clonotype has more than one count but fewer than ten. The rearrangement uses TRBV7-2 and TRBJ2-1; 8 bases align to TRBD2. The V segment lost 5 bases and the J segment 9 bases; nucleotides outside the gene matches: 18. Germline V gene sequence: CDR1 SGHTA, CDR2 FQGNSA. This CDR3 contains 17 residues. Here the CDR3 reads CASSGRLGTRGTPEQFF. The CDR3 region has the DNA TGTGCCAGCAGCGGGAGGTTGGGGACTAGAGGCACGCCTGAGCAGTTCTTC.

The V gene is TRBV28, the J gene TRBJ2-1; 7 bases line up with TRBD2. Trimming cost V 3 bases and J 6 bases; bases outside gene matches: 5. This CDR3 spans 14 amino acids. The germline gives CDR1 MDHEN, CDR2 SYDVKM. The CDR3 here is CASSFGTKINEQFF. The CDR3, as DNA: TGTGCCAGCAGTTTTGGGACTAAAATCAATGAGCAGTTCTTC.